This T cell receptor (beta chain) was sequenced during a study of blood T cells in healthy people across ages. A second PCR, run for roughly 6 to 11 cycles, used a sample-barcoded 5' primer plus a J-beta primer mix. TCRdb reprocessed the 5' RACE reads via MiXCR and lists one record per CDR3 protein. The sample shows approximately 810,000 distinct CDR3 sequences, about 37% of them seen only once. After removal of 1 base from V and 5 bases from J, the junction contained 8 bases not matched to a gene. Germline V gene lookup returns CDR1 SGHTA and CDR2 FQGNSA. This CDR3 is 16 amino acids long. The sample was blood. V and J are TRBV7-2 and TRBJ2-5, with 9 bases identical to TRBD1. This TCR derives from a man younger than 35 in good health. CDR3 sequence (DNA): TGTGCCAGCAGCTTAGGGTTGACAGGGGGGCGTGAGACCCAGTACTTC. Encoded protein: CASSLGLTGGRETQYF.